This TCR beta chain was profiled in a study of radiation and T cells in renal cell carcinoma (dated by TCRdb to 2020 to 2022). Describing the broader study: The samples were obtained from a clinical trial, where primary renal cell carcinomas were treated with 15 Gy stereotactic body radiation therapy and then removed by nephrectomy 4 weeks afterward. Across all 50 or so samples, several million unique CDR3 nucleotide sequences encoding 2,658,974 unique CDR3 amino acid sequences were identified. In total, approximately 54 samples, comprising approximately 26 tumors and 27 peripheral blood samples, were subjected to TCR beta sequencing. What the research found in general, with its limitations: In blood, the top tumor clonotypes increased from baseline to 2 weeks after radiation and then shrank by 4 weeks, which suggests a temporary expansion of tumor-resident clones. Because the trial had a single-armed design, the trial could not examine how radiation dose or scheduling affected the TCR repertoire. No pretreatment tumor biopsies were available, so the baseline intratumoral presence of clonotypes could not be determined. Changes in the blood repertoire were not tracked past 4 weeks after treatment.

TCR beta libraries were generated from genomic DNA with the immunoSEQ kit, following the manufacturer's recommendations. For library preparation, a first multiplex PCR was performed with proprietary primers, followed by a second PCR in which unique barcodes were added, and bead cleanups were performed after each round. Each sample batch included a kit-provided positive control reaction and a negative control reaction. The final libraries were assessed on an Agilent 4200 TapeStation D1000 ScreenTape, pooled by volume, and quantified by qPCR. Sequencing was performed on an Illumina NextSeq500 using a MidOutput 150-cycle cartridge, with 156 Read1 cycles, 15 Index1 cycles, and the kit custom primers. The pooled library was loaded at around 1.1 pM, and approximately 19% PhiX control was spiked in. As for the authors' bioinformatics: Vendor-processed data were analyzed in R, with a clonotype defined as all T cells sharing the same CDR3 nucleotide sequence. In the clone abundance analyses, frequencies were normalized to the 10,000 most abundant clones in each sample. Public T cell clones, averaging fewer than five per sample, were removed before analysis. Tumor-enriched and baseline blood-enriched clonotypes were defined by at least a 32-fold difference in abundance between compartments. A beta-binomial differential abundance model was used to identify clonotypes that expanded or contracted between blood time points. Tumor-blood repertoire similarity was measured with the Baroni-Urbani and Buser coefficient, and groups were compared using two-tailed Wilcoxon tests in R. What TCRdb holds here is the immuneACCESS table cut down to in-frame rearrangements. Part of the clones is not present; checked against another copy, under half of the missing clones reflect an unresolved V gene, and the others are unexplained. V, J and clone size were drawn from that table, and D and trimming were deduced from the DNA. The sample includes roughly 150,000 clones, with roughly nine tenths observed a single time. The top ten clones comprise 4.1% of the sample.

Remarks on this clone: Its antigen is currently not known. No base-level quality is on record; no much larger clone is a single base apart.

Deletion took 1 base off V and 4 bases off J, with a span of 11 bases between the germline ends. Including cysteine and phenylalanine, the CDR3 has 14 amino acids. The read is trimmed to its CDR3 DNA, 42 bases read in frame from base 1. Via the germline V gene, CDR1 is SGHVS and CDR2 FQNEAQ. The time point tag for this specimen amounts to: baseline pretreatment blood. In the paper's terms, the treatment or condition label means: 15 Gy SBRT to primary tumor, nephrectomy 4 weeks later. To follow tumor-enriched clonotypes, serial peripheral blood was collected from radiation-treated patients at baseline and at 2 weeks and 4 weeks after SBRT. Every patient's renal cell carcinoma showed clear cell pathology. Genomic DNA for TCR sequencing was prepared using the QIAamp DNA Blood Mini Kit (Qiagen). The analyses included just those samples that passed every quality control check.

The material was blood, obtained from a patient whose treatment included radiotherapy and nephrectomy. The V gene is TRBV7-8 and the J gene is TRBJ2-7, with the D segment identity uncertain. This receptor was taken from an older woman with renal cell carcinoma. The CDR3 amino acid sequence is: CASSLGHGVYEQYF. Read as DNA, the sequence is TGTGCCAGCAGCTTAGGACACGGCGTTTACGAGCAGTACTTC.